This TCR beta chain was found in a study of blood T cell repertoires in COVID-19. Looking at the study overall: Samples representing acute and convalescent COVID-19 were sourced from the United States, Italy and Spain.

Sequencing used immunoSEQ multiplex PCR; TCRdb keeps in-frame clones, though not all of them. The sample lists about 180,000 clones, around 83% occurring once. Germline CDR1 is LGHNT and CDR2 is FRNRAP. Trimming removed 4 bases at V and 7 bases at J, with 17 bases between. This CDR3 spans 16 amino acids. Participants were aged 18 to 89 years, lived in under 30 US areas, and enrolled virtually. Clinical history reported by participants formed the basis on which cohorts were assigned. The sequenced material came from PBMCs or T cells enriched from blood (not recorded which). The rearrangement joins TRBV12-5 to TRBJ1-6, with D unresolved. The TCR originated in a middle-aged man who had recovered from COVID-19. DNA for the CDR3: TGTGCTAGTGGTTCCTCCAGTGGCTTCTTGAATTCACCCCTCCACTTT. It specifies CASGSSSGFLNSPLHF. Full variable domain (rest looked up from reference TRBV12-5 and TRBJ1-6): DARVTQTPRHKVTEMGQEVTMRCQPILGHNTVFWYRQTMMQGLELLAYFRNRAPLDDSGMPKDRFSAEMPDATLATLKIQPSEPRDSAVYFCASGSSSGFLNSPLHFGNGTRLTVT.